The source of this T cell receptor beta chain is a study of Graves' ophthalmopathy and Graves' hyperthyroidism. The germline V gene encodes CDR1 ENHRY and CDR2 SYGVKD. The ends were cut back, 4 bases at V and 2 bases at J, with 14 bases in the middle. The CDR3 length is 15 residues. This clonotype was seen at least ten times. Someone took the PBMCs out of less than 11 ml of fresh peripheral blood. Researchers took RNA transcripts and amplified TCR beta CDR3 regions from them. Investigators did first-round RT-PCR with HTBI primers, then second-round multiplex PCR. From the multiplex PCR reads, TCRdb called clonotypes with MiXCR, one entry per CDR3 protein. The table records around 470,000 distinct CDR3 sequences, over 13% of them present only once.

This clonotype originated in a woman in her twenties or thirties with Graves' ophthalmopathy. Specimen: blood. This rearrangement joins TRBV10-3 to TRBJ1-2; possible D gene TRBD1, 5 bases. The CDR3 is CAISGDRGSNYGYTF. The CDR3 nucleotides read TGTGCCATCAGTGGGGATAGGGGTTCCAACTATGGCTACACCTTC.